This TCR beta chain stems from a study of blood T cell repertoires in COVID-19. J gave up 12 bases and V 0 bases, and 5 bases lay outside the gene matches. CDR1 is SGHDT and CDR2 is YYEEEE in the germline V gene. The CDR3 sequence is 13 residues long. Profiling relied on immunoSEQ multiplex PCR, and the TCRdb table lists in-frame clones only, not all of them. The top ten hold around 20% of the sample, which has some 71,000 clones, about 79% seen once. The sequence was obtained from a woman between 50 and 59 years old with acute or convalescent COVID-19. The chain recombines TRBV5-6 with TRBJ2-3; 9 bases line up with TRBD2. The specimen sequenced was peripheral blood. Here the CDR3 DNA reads TGTGCCAGCAGCTTGGAGCTAGCGGGAAAACAGTATTTT. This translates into CASSLELAGKQYF.